These 20 T cell receptor beta chains were sequenced from one sample in a study of OX40 agonist ivuxolimab in advanced cancers. Assay: immunoSEQ multiplex PCR; the TCRdb copy retains only in-frame clones and omits some. The table lists about 87,000 clones, around nine tenths of them singletons. The sample in question was CD4+ or CD8+ T cells sorted from blood, obtained in a trial of the OX40 agonist ivuxolimab. The receptors come from an adult with an advanced solid tumor such as melanoma, head and neck, liver or kidney cancer.

Turning to this clone: The same CDR3 also results from other DNA sequences found in this sample. This rearrangement joins TRBV6-5 to TRBJ1-5; a possible D gene is TRBD1 (6 bases). CDR1 MNHEY and CDR2 SVGAGI come from the germline V gene. There are 15 residues in the CDR3. Trimming pared 6 bases from V and 0 bases from J, leaving 12 bases between. The CDR3 DNA reads TGTGCCAGCAGGCGGACAGTCTATAGCAATCAGCCCCAGCATTTT. Translating it yields CASRRTVYSNQPQHF.

This clone is a singleton in its sample. The sample holds other DNA sequences that translate to the same CDR3. This chain uses TRBV18 with TRBJ2-2; D call uncertain. The CDR3 covers 13 residues. The V gene lost 2 bases and the J gene lost 5 bases, with 6 bases spanning the gap. Germline V gene data show CDR1 as KGHSH and CDR2 as LQKENI. The CDR3 protein is CASSPGVTGELFF. The CDR3 bases are TGTGCCAGCTCACCAGGGGTAACCGGGGAGCTGTTTTTT.

The rearrangement uses TRBV7-3 and TRBJ2-1; unclear D gene. Trimming took off 5 bases at V and 9 bases at J, with 14 bases between the two ends. CDR1 SGHTA and CDR2 FQGTGA come from the germline V gene. The CDR3 runs 13 residues. The CDR3: CASSPRKVGEQFF. The CDR3, as DNA: TGTGCCAGCAGCCCCCGGAAAGTCGGTGAGCAGTTCTTC.

The chain couples TRBV2 to TRBJ1-6; D may be TRBD1 (5 bases). The CDR3 contains 13 residues. V was clipped by 6 bases and J by 7 bases, with 10 bases between them. Germline CDR1 SNHLY, CDR2 FYNNEI. CDR3 amino acids: CASRGPLNSPLHF. The CDR3, as DNA: TGTGCCAGCAGGGGACCCCTAAATTCACCCCTCCACTTT.

The chain couples TRBV6-5 to TRBJ1-5; D gene unclear. The V gene lost 7 bases and the J gene lost 2 bases, with 12 bases spanning the gap. Germline V CDR1 and CDR2: MNHEY, SVGAGI. The CDR3 spans 14 residues. CDR3 coding DNA: TGTGCCAGCACTCAAATGGGTGGCAATCAGCCCCAGCATTTT. It codes for CASTQMGGNQPQHF.

This sequence joins TRBV5-6 and TRBJ2-7; 10 nucleotides agree with TRBD2. This CDR3 region has 16 residues. V lost 0 bases and J lost 5; bases outside the gene matches: 8. Germline V lookup: CDR1 SGHDT, CDR2 YYEEEE. CDR3 amino acids: CASSLGLAGASNEQYF. Here the CDR3 DNA reads TGTGCCAGCAGCTTGGGGCTAGCGGGAGCGTCTAACGAGCAGTACTTC. Full variable domain (missing parts from reference TRBV5-6 and TRBJ2-7): DAGVTQSPTHLIKTRGQQVTLRCSPKSGHDTVSWYQQALGQGPQFIFQYYEEEERQRGNFPDRFSGHQFPNYSSELNVNALLLGDSALYLCASSLGLAGASNEQYFGPGTRLTVT.

Points on this clone: One end of the junction varies from germline; a read error may be responsible. CDR3 sequence reads: CASSLAGGDGELFF. CDR3 coding DNA: TGTGCTAGCAGCTTAGCAGGGGGAGACGGGGAGCTGTTTTTT. The chain is built from TRBV7-7 and TRBJ2-2; 7 bases fit TRBD1. The CDR3 consists of 14 residues. Looked up from germline, CDR1 is SSHAT and CDR2 is FNYEAQ (reference sequence).

J is TRBJ2-1 and V is TRBV2, with a tentative D call TRBD2 (7 bases). CDR1 is SNHLY and CDR2 is FYNNEI in the germline V gene. The CDR3 runs 14 residues. V lost 1 base, J lost 8 bases, and 12 bases lay in between. In DNA form, the CDR3 reads TGTGCCAGCAGTGAAGTGGGGGGGCAGGATGAGCAGTTCTTC. Its protein product is CASSEVGGQDEQFF.

The rearrangement joins TRBV7-6 to TRBJ1-2; 10 positions match TRBD1. The CDR3 is 13 amino acids. The V and J ends lost 3 bases and 5 bases, in that order; junction bases with no gene match: 0. Germline V gene sequence: CDR1 SGHVS, CDR2 FNYEAQ. The CDR3 loop is CASSLGQGYGYTF. The CDR3 region has the DNA TGTGCCAGCAGCTTGGGACAGGGGTATGGCTACACCTTC.

CDR3 region: CSVAGTVQETQYF. CDR3 DNA sequence: TGCAGCGTTGCGGGGACAGTACAAGAGACCCAGTACTTC. V and J are TRBV29-1 and TRBJ2-5; TRBD1 matches at 7 bases. Germline CDR1 is SQVTM and CDR2 is ANQGSEA. Losses at the gene ends were 4 bases for V and 2 bases for J; bases not matched to a gene: 4. This CDR3 is built from 13 residues.

V and J are TRBV18 and TRBJ2-3; 9 nucleotides match TRBD2. With 2 bases clipped from V and 0 bases from J, the junction kept 12 bases outside the gene matches. Per the germline V gene, CDR1 is KGHSH and CDR2 is LQKENI. The CDR3 sequence is 19 residues long. DNA for the CDR3: TGTGCCAGCTCACCAAGAGCGGCCACTAGCGGGCGGAGCACAGATACGCAGTATTTT. Amino acids: CASSPRAATSGRSTDTQYF.

The gene calls are TRBV19 and TRBJ1-3; no clear D. Germline V gene sequence: CDR1 LNHDA, CDR2 SQIVND (reference sequence). V lost 7 bases to trimming and J lost 8 bases, with 15 bases between them. The CDR3 runs 13 residues. CDR3 DNA sequence: TGTGCCAGTATTGACCCCCCGGCGGACACCATATATTTT. Residues: CASIDPPADTIYF.

This clone was seen just once. The gene calls are TRBV6-5 and TRBJ1-2; a possible D gene is TRBD1 (5 bases). V was cut by 5 bases and J by 3 bases, with 7 bases left in between. Germline CDR1 and CDR2: MNHEY and SVGAGI. The CDR3 loop spans 12 amino acids. CDR3 nucleotides: TGTGCCAGCAGTGTAGGGGACTATGGCTACACCTTC. Translated: CASSVGDYGYTF.

The chain has TRBV5-1 and TRBJ2-5; D perhaps matches TRBD1 (6 bases). CDR1 is SGHRS and CDR2 is YFSETQ in the germline V gene. The CDR3 is made up of 15 amino acids. V lost 2 bases, J lost 3 bases, and 14 bases lay in between. CDR3 protein: CASSFTERTEETQYF. As DNA, the CDR3 is TGCGCCAGCAGCTTTACGGAACGGACAGAAGAGACCCAGTACTTC.

CDR3 nucleotide sequence: TGTGCCAGCACGACTTTTTCCGGGACAGGGATACACGAGCAGTACTTC. It translates to CASTTFSGTGIHEQYF. The chain has TRBV5-6 and TRBJ2-7; 9 bases agree with TRBD1. Germline V gene sequence: CDR1 SGHDT, CDR2 YYEEEE. The CDR3 totals 16 residues. V dropped 6 bases and J dropped 5; count of bases not matched to a gene: 15.

The CDR3 reads CASSEGSGALTYEQYF. Written as DNA, the CDR3 is TGTGCCAGCAGTGAAGGCTCAGGGGCCTTGACCTACGAGCAGTACTTC. The chain employs TRBV6-1 and TRBJ2-7; D might be TRBD1 (6 bases). The CDR3 is made up of 16 amino acids. V was pared by 1 base and J by 2 bases, with 15 bases between. Germline CDR1 and CDR2: MNHNS and SASEGT.

Here the CDR3 reads CASSQDLAFNEQFF. The CDR3 nucleotides read TGTGCCAGCAGCCAAGATCTAGCGTTCAATGAGCAGTTCTTC. The rearrangement links TRBV14 to TRBJ2-1, with TRBD2 as a possible D gene (6 bases). The CDR3 covers 14 residues. Germline loops: CDR1 SGHDN, CDR2 FVKESK. Between the trimmed V and J ends, which lost 0 bases and 6 bases, there was a span of 9 bases. Drawing the rest from reference TRBV14 and TRBJ2-1, the complete variable domain is EAGVTQFPSHSVIEKGQTVTLRCDPISGHDNLYWYRRVMGKEIKFLLHFVKESKQDESGMPNNRFLAERTGGTYSTLKVQPAELEDSGVYFCASSQDLAFNEQFFGPGTRLTVL.

The chain links TRBV2 to TRBJ2-1, with 11 bases identical to TRBD2. This CDR3 has 15 amino acids. The germline V gene encodes CDR1 SNHLY and CDR2 FYNNEI. Trimming at V came to 2 bases and at J to 9 bases, leaving 6 bases not matched to a gene. CDR3 nucleotide sequence: TGTGCCAGCAGTGAAAATAGCGGGGGGGGTAGTGAGCAGTTCTTC. Translation gives CASSENSGGGSEQFF.

The genes are TRBV5-1 and TRBJ2-1; D possibly corresponds to TRBD2 (5 bases). The CDR3 is 15 residues long. CDR1 SGHRS and CDR2 YFSETQ come from the germline V gene. The V end lost 2 bases, the J end lost 0 bases, and 9 bases lay between the germline ends. CDR3 residues: CASSLNRGSYNEQFF. DNA for the CDR3: TGCGCCAGCAGCTTAAACCGGGGCTCCTACAATGAGCAGTTCTTC. Looking up the rest from reference TRBV5-1 and TRBJ2-1 gives the full variable domain: KAGVTQTPRYLIKTRGQQVTLSCSPISGHRSVSWYQQTPGQGLQFLFEYFSETQRNKGNFPGRFSGRQFSNSRSEMNVSTLELGDSALYLCASSLNRGSYNEQFFGPGTRLTVL.

This rearrangement joins TRBV9 to TRBJ2-2; D is unresolved. CDR3 length: 13 residues. The V end lost 1 base, the J end lost 5 bases, and 6 bases lay between the germline ends. Germline CDR1 is SGDLS and CDR2 is YYNGEE. CDR3 sequence reads: CASSVIATGELFF. The CDR3 coding sequence is TGTGCCAGCAGCGTAATCGCAACCGGGGAGCTGTTTTTT.